This entry lists 31 T cell receptor beta chains sequenced from one sample in a study of T cells in Graves' hyperthyroidism and ophthalmopathy. Regions amplified from RNA transcripts were the TCR beta CDR3 regions. An initial round of RT-PCR targeting the TCR CDR3 relied on the HTBI primer set. Each CDR3 protein is one row after TCRdb ran MiXCR on the multiplex PCR reads. In the table there are hundreds of thousands of distinct CDR3 sequences, approximately 24% of which are singletons. Sequenced sample: blood. All receptors derive from a woman aged 40 to 50 with Graves' ophthalmopathy.

This clonotype has at least ten counts. V is TRBV18 and J is TRBJ2-7, with D possibly being TRBD1 (5 bases). The CDR3 loop spans 16 amino acids. Germline V CDR1 and CDR2: KGHSH, LQKENI. V lost 3 bases to trimming and J lost 1 base, with 16 bases between them. CDR3 sequence (DNA): TGTGCCAGCTCACCGGACATTGGCAAAGGATCCTACGAGCAGTACTTC. It translates to CASSPDIGKGSYEQYF. Full variable domain (rest looked up from reference TRBV18 and TRBJ2-7): NAGVMQNPRHLVRRRGQEARLRCSPMKGHSHVYWYRQLPEEGLKFMVYLQKENIIDESGMPKERFSAEFPKEGPSILRIQQVVRGDSAAYFCASSPDIGKGSYEQYFGPGTRLTVT.

Many counts were recorded for this clonotype. No conserved phenylalanine or tryptophan ends this CDR3, so it is likely a read error. The chain uses TRBV18 and TRBJ2-7; TRBD2 agrees at 8 bases. This CDR3 has 14 amino acids. Germline-derived CDR1 and CDR2 are KGHSH and LQKENI. CDR3 residues: CASSSPLGLDEQYL. CDR3 sequence (DNA): TGTGCCAGCTCATCACCCCTGGGACTAGACGAGCAGTACCTC.

This clonotype was picked up many times. This chain links TRBV6-5 with TRBJ1-2, with D tentatively TRBD1 (5 bases). Trimming pared 6 bases from V and 4 bases from J, leaving 15 bases between. The CDR3 is 14 amino acids. CDR1 is MNHEY, CDR2 SVGAGI, per germline. This CDR3 reads CASRVGERGYGYTF. The CDR3 DNA reads as TGTGCCAGCAGAGTGGGGGAGAGGGGCTATGGCTACACCTTC.

This clonotype has a count of ten or more. This chain joins TRBV27 and TRBJ1-6, with no clear D. The V end was cut by 3 bases, the J end by 6 bases, with 12 bases between. The CDR3 is 15 amino acids. The germline V gene encodes CDR1 MNHEY and CDR2 SMNVEV (reference sequence). The CDR3 DNA follows: TGTGCCAGCAGTTTGGCCGGGTCCCTTAATTCACCCCTCCACTTT. Translated, it gives CASSLAGSLNSPLHF.

This clonotype was counted many times. The chain links TRBV28 to TRBJ1-1; TRBD1 matches 7 bases. J gave up 0 bases and V 6 bases, and 4 bases lay outside the gene matches. Germline CDR1 reads MDHEN; CDR2 reads SYDVKM. This CDR3 spans 14 amino acids. The CDR3 nucleotides are TGTGCCAGCAGCCTAGGGGGCATGAACACTGAAGCTTTCTTT. Amino acids: CASSLGGMNTEAFF.

This clonotype occurred many times. The V gene is TRBV6-2 or TRBV6-3, the J gene TRBJ2-2, with 7 bases fitting TRBD1. The CDR3 spans 14 residues. With V trimmed by 8 bases and J by 0 bases, 3 bases remained unmatched. Germline lookup yields CDR1 MNHEY and CDR2 SVGEGT. CDR3 DNA sequence: TGTGCCAGCCGACAGGGACCGAACACCGGGGAGCTGTTTTTT. Translation gives CASRQGPNTGELFF.

This clonotype was recorded many times. The CDR3: CASSLGLDNQPQHF. The CDR3 nucleotides read TGTGCCAGTAGTCTCGGACTCGACAATCAGCCCCAGCATTTT. The V gene is TRBV19, the J gene TRBJ1-5, with D unresolved. Trimming removed 5 bases from V and 3 bases from J, with 11 bases in between. The CDR3 contains 14 residues. CDR1 and CDR2 from the germline V gene are LNHDA and SQIVND (reference sequence).

Many counts were recorded for this clonotype. The chain recombines TRBV29-1 with TRBJ1-1; a possible D gene is TRBD1 (5 bases). This CDR3 has 13 amino acids. Trimming shortened V by 0 bases and J by 2 bases, and 7 bases separated the two germline ends. CDR1 and CDR2 from the germline V gene are SQVTM and ANQGSEA. The CDR3 here is CSVEEGGNTEAFF. The CDR3, as DNA: TGCAGCGTTGAAGAGGGGGGAAACACTGAAGCTTTCTTT.

This clonotype was counted many times. This sequence joins TRBV20-1 and TRBJ2-7; D is undetermined. CDR3 length equals 12 residues. Trimming pared 0 bases from V and 6 bases from J, leaving 9 bases between. Looked up from germline, CDR1 is DFQATT and CDR2 is SNEGSKA (reference sequence). The CDR3 protein is CSARDLSSEQYF. Written as DNA, the CDR3 is TGCAGTGCTAGAGATCTCAGTAGCGAGCAGTACTTC.

Ten or more counts support this clonotype. The gene calls are TRBV5-1 and TRBJ1-2, with no clear D. The CDR3 sequence is 15 residues long. With 4 bases removed from V and 2 bases from J, the gap between germline ends came to 15 bases. The germline V gene has CDR1 SGHRS and CDR2 YFSETQ. In DNA form, the CDR3 reads TGCGCCAGCAGCCCCGGAAGTCAGACCAACTATGGCTACACCTTC. It encodes CASSPGSQTNYGYTF.

This clonotype was observed a handful of times. The genes are TRBV7-9 and TRBJ2-5; D gene uncertain. Germline values: CDR1 SEHNR, CDR2 FQNEAQ (reference sequence). The CDR3 totals 13 residues. V gave up 11 bases and J gave up 1 base, with 14 bases separating them. CDR3 in amino acids: CAWSPTLQETQYF. The CDR3 DNA is TGTGCCTGGAGTCCTACTCTCCAAGAGACCCAGTACTTC.

This clonotype has more than one count but fewer than ten. The chain joins TRBV4-1 to TRBJ2-5; the D is unclear. The V gene's germline CDR1 is MGHRA and CDR2 YSYEKL. The CDR3 extends over 13 amino acids. V gave up 4 bases and J gave up 5 bases, with 11 bases separating them. CDR3 residues: CASSRLVTETQYF. Written as DNA, the CDR3 is TGCGCCAGCAGCCGGCTGGTAACCGAGACCCAGTACTTC.

This clonotype was detected many times. The rearrangement joins TRBV28 to TRBJ2-5; 10 nucleotides match TRBD2. J gave up 0 bases and V 2 bases, and 12 bases lay outside the gene matches. CDR1 is MDHEN and CDR2 is SYDVKM in the germline V gene. The CDR3 extends over 19 amino acids. This CDR3 is CASSLIETSGPKYQETQYF. The CDR3, as DNA: TGTGCCAGCAGTTTAATAGAGACTAGCGGGCCAAAGTACCAAGAGACCCAGTACTTC.

This clonotype has ten or more counts. The chain uses TRBV14 and TRBJ2-7; tentatively, D is TRBD2 (6 bases). Germline V CDR1 and CDR2: SGHDN, FVKESK. There are 18 residues in the CDR3. Trimming left V 0 bases short and J 2 bases short, with 20 bases between. The CDR3 sequence: CASSQDSMGGAVAYEQYF. The CDR3 DNA is TGTGCCAGCAGCCAAGATTCGATGGGGGGAGCGGTAGCCTACGAGCAGTACTTC.

This clonotype was recorded many times. The chain is built from TRBV27 and TRBJ1-1, with 8 bases matching TRBD1. Trimming at V came to 6 bases and at J to 1 base, leaving 13 bases not matched to a gene. From germline, CDR1 is MNHEY and CDR2 SMNVEV (reference sequence). The CDR3 contains 17 residues. CDR3 nucleotides: TGTGCCAGCAGCCTCATCACAGGGGGAAAAGAGAACACTGAAGCTTTCTTT. Protein sequence: CASSLITGGKENTEAFF.

This clonotype was detected many times. V usage is TRBV12-3 or TRBV12-4 and J usage is TRBJ2-2, with D possibly TRBD2 on 6 matching bases. This CDR3 has 12 amino acids. Trimming stripped 6 bases from V and 11 bases from J, with 13 bases between. The CDR3 spells CASSRLGPELFF. CDR3 sequence (DNA): TGTGCCAGCAGCCGACTAGGCCCCGAGCTGTTTTTT.

This clonotype appeared many times. This sequence joins TRBV15 and TRBJ2-5; TRBD2 agrees at 7 bases. After removal of 6 bases from V and 4 bases from J, the junction contained 2 bases not matched to a gene. This CDR3 contains 12 residues. CDR1 and CDR2 (germline): LNHNV, YYDKDF (reference sequence). The CDR3 DNA is TGTGCCACCAGGGCTAGCGGAGAGACCCAGTACTTC. Translation gives CATRASGETQYF.

This clonotype has ten or more counts. The rearrangement links TRBV30 to TRBJ2-7; TRBD1 matches at 7 bases. The CDR3 length is 14 residues. The junction had 5 bases not matched to a gene; V was cut back by 0 bases and J by 3 bases. Germline loops: CDR1 GTSNPN, CDR2 SVGIG (reference sequence). The CDR3 nucleotides read TGTGCCTGGAGTGTACAGGGGAGAGGCTACGAGCAGTACTTC. It yields the protein CAWSVQGRGYEQYF.

The chain uses TRBV30 and TRBJ2-2; tentatively, D is TRBD1 or TRBD2 (5 bases each). Germline CDR1 GTSNPN, CDR2 SVGIG (reference sequence). V was trimmed by 0 bases and J by 2 bases, leaving 10 bases between them. The CDR3 spans 15 residues. CDR3 sequence reads: CAWSVSGSNTGELFF. CDR3 in DNA: TGTGCCTGGAGTGTTTCAGGGAGTAACACCGGGGAGCTGTTTTTT.

The chain couples TRBV10-3 to TRBJ2-1, with D possibly TRBD2 on 7 matching bases. Germline CDR1 reads ENHRY; CDR2 reads SYGVKD. The CDR3 runs to 15 residues. V lost 4 bases and J lost 6, with 16 bases in between. CDR3 protein: CAISGGRERFNEQFF. The CDR3 bases are TGTGCCATCAGTGGGGGGCGGGAGCGGTTCAATGAGCAGTTCTTC.

The chain employs TRBV6-1 and TRBJ1-1, with 9 bases matching TRBD1. The junction had 8 bases not matched to a gene; V was cut back by 2 bases and J by 4 bases. Germline CDR1 MNHNS, CDR2 SASEGT. CDR3 size: 16 residues. The CDR3 sequence is CASSERRQGVSTEAFF. CDR3 sequence (DNA): TGTGCCAGCAGTGAACGCCGACAGGGGGTTAGCACTGAAGCTTTCTTT.

The chain couples TRBV28 to TRBJ1-2; D remains unclear. This CDR3 is built from 13 residues. CDR1 MDHEN and CDR2 SYDVKM come from the germline V gene. Trimming left V 7 bases short and J 8 bases short, with 17 bases between. The CDR3 DNA reads as TGTGCCAGCACCCCGCAGGCTCCGGGGGGCTACACCTTC. It specifies CASTPQAPGGYTF.

This clonotype was recorded many times. The gene calls are TRBV15 and TRBJ2-5; 7 bases align to TRBD2. Germline CDR1 LNHNV, CDR2 YYDKDF (reference sequence). The CDR3 covers 15 residues. After removal of 5 bases from V and 5 bases from J, the junction contained 11 bases not matched to a gene. The CDR3 sequence: CATSAGDVGMETQYF. CDR3 coding DNA: TGTGCCACCAGCGCGGGAGACGTTGGGATGGAGACCCAGTACTTC.

This clonotype was picked up many times. The chain carries TRBV25-1 and TRBJ2-1; D not resolved. Trimming took off 1 base at V and 0 bases at J, with 7 bases between the two ends. Germline loops: CDR1 MGHDK, CDR2 SYGVNS. This CDR3 is 15 amino acids long. CDR3 in amino acids: CASSESSVSYNEQFF. CDR3 DNA sequence: TGTGCCAGCAGTGAATCGAGCGTCTCCTACAATGAGCAGTTCTTC.

This clonotype has a count of ten or more. The chain joins TRBV10-1 to TRBJ2-3, with D uncertain. The V end lost 8 bases, the J end lost 2 bases, and 8 bases lay between the germline ends. This CDR3 region has 12 residues. Looked up from germline, CDR1 is WNHNN and CDR2 is SYGVQD (reference sequence). The CDR3 region has the DNA TGCGCCAGCTCCGATAACACAGATACGCAGTATTTT. As protein: CASSDNTDTQYF.

This clonotype was seen ten or more times. V is TRBV28 and J is TRBJ2-5, with D perhaps matching TRBD1 or TRBD2 (6 bases each). CDR3 length equals 15 residues. The ends were cut back, 1 base at V and 4 bases at J, with 13 bases in the middle. Germline-derived CDR1 and CDR2 are MDHEN and SYDVKM. The CDR3 region has the DNA TGTGCCAGCAGTTTATCGGGGGCGGCCCCAGAGACCCAGTACTTC. It specifies CASSLSGAAPETQYF.

This clonotype has ten or more counts. An end of the junction differs from the germline gene, which may be a read error. The chain is built from TRBV2 and TRBJ2-7; maybe TRBD2 (6 bases). Germline assignment: CDR1 SNHLY and CDR2 FYNNEI. The CDR3 runs 16 residues. The CDR3 nucleotides are TGTGCCGGCAGGGTCCTTAGCGGTTGGGGGGCCTACGAGCAGTACTTC. This translates into CAGRVLSGWGAYEQYF.

This clonotype was observed at least ten times. The chain combines TRBV6-1 with TRBJ1-2, with D unclear. Trimming pared 7 bases from V and 1 base from J, leaving 10 bases between. This CDR3 has 13 amino acids. Germline V gene lookup returns CDR1 MNHNS and CDR2 SASEGT. Here the CDR3 reads CASTHEHNYGYTF. CDR3 nucleotide sequence: TGTGCCAGCACTCACGAGCATAACTATGGCTACACCTTC.

The genes are TRBV24-1 and TRBJ1-1; D is perhaps TRBD1 (5 bases). Germline V gene data show CDR1 as KGHDR and CDR2 as SFDVKD. The CDR3 is made up of 13 amino acids. Trimming shortened V by 9 bases and J by 1 base, and 11 bases separated the two germline ends. This CDR3 is CATAQTENTEAFF. CDR3 nucleotides: TGTGCCACCGCGCAGACAGAGAACACTGAAGCTTTCTTT.

This clonotype was seen ten or more times. The V gene is TRBV27, the J gene TRBJ2-7; 11 bases agree with TRBD2. The CDR3 runs to 11 residues. Germline V lookup: CDR1 MNHEY, CDR2 SMNVEV (reference sequence). CDR3 in amino acids: CVSGRGYEQYF. CDR3 nucleotides: TGTGTTAGCGGGAGGGGGTACGAGCAGTACTTC.

This clonotype occurred many times. V and J are TRBV11-1 and TRBJ1-3; no reliable D call. The CDR3 totals 16 residues. Germline CDR1 reads SGHAT; CDR2 reads FQDESV (reference sequence). V gave up 0 bases and J gave up 0 bases, with 9 bases separating them. The CDR3 region has the DNA TGTGCCAGCAGCTTAGCGCAAGGATCCTCTGGAAACACCATATATTTT. Translated, it gives CASSLAQGSSGNTIYF.